These 5 T cell receptor beta chains came from one sample sequenced in a study of technical replicates of blood from a few donors. Method: immunoSEQ multiplex PCR; TCRdb's copy keeps in-frame clones and lacks some. Here the sample spans tens of thousands of clones, around 92% being singletons. Sample: T cells isolated from PBMCs. The receptors were gathered from a human donor in good health. Some clones in this sample may be carry-over from other donors' samples.

Points on this clone: The same CDR3 is also encoded by other DNA sequences in this sample. V is TRBV20-1 and J is TRBJ1-4; no reliable D call. The CDR3 totals 11 residues. Germline V gives CDR1 DFQATT, CDR2 SNEGSKA (reference sequence). Between the trimmed V and J ends, which lost 3 bases and 7 bases, there was a span of 6 bases. The CDR3 spells CSASSGEKLFF. The CDR3 nucleotides read TGCAGTGCTAGTTCGGGTGAAAAACTGTTTTTT.

The genes are TRBV7-3 and TRBJ1-2, with D tentatively TRBD1 (5 bases). Trimming removed 5 bases from V and 4 bases from J, with 17 bases in between. Germline lookup yields CDR1 SGHTA and CDR2 FQGTGA. This CDR3 spans 15 amino acids. The DNA for the CDR3 is TGTGCCAGCAGCAGAAGACAGAACTCGGCCTATGGCTACACCTTC. Encoded protein: CASSRRQNSAYGYTF.

V is TRBV27 and J is TRBJ1-1; the match to TRBD1 covers 9 bases. Germline loops: CDR1 MNHEY, CDR2 SMNVEV (reference sequence). V was pared by 0 bases and J by 6 bases, with 2 bases of the junction left unmatched. The CDR3 contains 14 residues. CDR3 bases: TGTGCCAGCAGTTTATCCACAGGGGGCTCTGAAGCTTTCTTT. Its translation: CASSLSTGGSEAFF.

J is TRBJ1-3 and V is TRBV7-2, with a possible D match to TRBD1 (6 bases). The CDR3 extends over 16 amino acids. Germline V gene lookup returns CDR1 SGHTA and CDR2 FQGNSA. Trimming left V 0 bases short and J 0 bases short, with 9 bases between. The CDR3 here is CASSLAGGNSGNTIYF. In DNA form, the CDR3 reads TGTGCCAGCAGCTTAGCAGGGGGTAACTCTGGAAACACCATATATTTT.

The V and J genes are TRBV5-1 and TRBJ2-7; TRBD2 might be the D (7 bases). Germline CDR1 reads SGHRS; CDR2 reads YFSETQ. V lost 0 bases and J 4 bases, leaving 14 bases between the germline ends. The CDR3 totals 15 residues. DNA for the CDR3: TGCGCCAGCAGCTTGGCCTCAGGGAGGGGGTACGAGCAGTACTTC. Its protein is CASSLASGRGYEQYF.